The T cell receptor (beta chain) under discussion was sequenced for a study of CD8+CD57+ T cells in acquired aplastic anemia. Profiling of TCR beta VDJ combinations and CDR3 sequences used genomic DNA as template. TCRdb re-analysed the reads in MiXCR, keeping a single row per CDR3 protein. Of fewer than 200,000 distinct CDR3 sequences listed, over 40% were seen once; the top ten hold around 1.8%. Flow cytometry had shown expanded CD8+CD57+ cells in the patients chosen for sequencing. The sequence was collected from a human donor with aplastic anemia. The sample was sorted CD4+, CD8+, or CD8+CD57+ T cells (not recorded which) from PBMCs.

The CDR3: CASSPAGGNSPLHF. The CDR3 region has the DNA TGTGCCAGCAGCCCGGCGGGGGGCAATTCACCCCTCCACTTT. The chain combines TRBV9 with TRBJ1-6, with a weak D call TRBD1 (6 bases). The V gene's germline CDR1 is SGDLS and CDR2 YYNGEE. This CDR3 has 14 residues. V was clipped by 4 bases and J by 7 bases, with 12 bases between them.